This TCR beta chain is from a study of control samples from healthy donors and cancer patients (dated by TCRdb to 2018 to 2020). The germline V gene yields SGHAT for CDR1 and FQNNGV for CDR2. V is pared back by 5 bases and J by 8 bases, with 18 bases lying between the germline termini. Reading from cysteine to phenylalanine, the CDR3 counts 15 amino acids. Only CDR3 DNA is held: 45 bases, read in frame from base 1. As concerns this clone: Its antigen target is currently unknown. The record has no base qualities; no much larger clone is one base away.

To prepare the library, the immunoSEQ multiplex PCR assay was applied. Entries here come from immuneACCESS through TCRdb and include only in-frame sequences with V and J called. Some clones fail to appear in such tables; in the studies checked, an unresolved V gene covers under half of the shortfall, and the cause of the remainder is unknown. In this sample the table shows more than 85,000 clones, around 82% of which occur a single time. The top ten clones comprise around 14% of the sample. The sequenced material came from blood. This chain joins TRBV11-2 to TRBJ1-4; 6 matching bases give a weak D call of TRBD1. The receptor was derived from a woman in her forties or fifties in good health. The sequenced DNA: TGTGCCAGCAGCGAGGGGGAACAACTACGGGAAAAACTGTTTTTT. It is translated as CASSEGEQLREKLFF.